The entry below describes one TCR beta chain. The antigen remains undetermined. The sample comes from a study of T-cell reconstitution after alpha-beta-depleted transplantation in children. Study-wide results and caveats: Several hundred rapidly expanded clones from non-depleted graft cells reportedly supplied alpha-beta T cells about two months post-transplant. Surviving recipient T cells and thymic progenitors produced the high day-60 TCRbeta diversity seen in some patients. At one year after transplant, newly produced T cells mostly accounted for T-cell counts and diversity.

V dropped 3 bases and J dropped 2; count of bases not matched to a gene: 2. Per germline, CDR1 LGHDT and CDR2 YNNKEL (reference sequence). The CDR3 is 14 amino acids. The authors prepared the TCRbeta library with unique molecular identifiers. TCRdb ran MiXCR on the PCR reads and lists one entry per CDR3 protein. This sample yields around 960,000 distinct CDR3 sequences, of which about 31% are seen a single time; about 28% belongs to the top ten. The gene calls are TRBV3-1 and TRBJ1-2; 8 positions agree with TRBD1. This sample comprised PBMCs, mostly from graft donor cells, obtained 360 days after TCRalphabeta/CD19-depleted stem cell transplant. The TCR sequence derives from a boy less than two years old who had a stem cell transplant for SCID, so the T cells may come from the graft donor. The DNA for the CDR3 is TGTGCCAGCAGCCACGCAGGGGGCAACTATGGCTACACCTTC. Amino acids: CASSHAGGNYGYTF.